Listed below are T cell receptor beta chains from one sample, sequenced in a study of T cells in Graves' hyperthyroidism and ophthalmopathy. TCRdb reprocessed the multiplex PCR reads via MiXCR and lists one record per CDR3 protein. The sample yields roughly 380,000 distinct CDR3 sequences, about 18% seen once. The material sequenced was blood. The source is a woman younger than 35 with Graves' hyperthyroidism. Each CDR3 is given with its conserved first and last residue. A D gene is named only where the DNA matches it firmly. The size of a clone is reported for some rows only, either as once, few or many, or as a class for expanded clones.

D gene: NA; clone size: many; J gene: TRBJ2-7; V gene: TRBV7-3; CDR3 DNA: TGTGCCAGCAGCTTGACAACACGACACGAGCAGTACTTC; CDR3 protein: CASSLTTRHEQYF
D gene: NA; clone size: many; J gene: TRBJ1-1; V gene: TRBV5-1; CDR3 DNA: TGCGCCAGCAGCCACGTAAGGAGCACTGAAGCTTTCTTT; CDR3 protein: CASSHVRSTEAFF
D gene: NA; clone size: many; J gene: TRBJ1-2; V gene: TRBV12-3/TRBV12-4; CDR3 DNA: TGTGCCAGCAGCTTTTTTACCAAACCTAACTATGGCTACACCTTC; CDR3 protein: CASSFFTKPNYGYTF
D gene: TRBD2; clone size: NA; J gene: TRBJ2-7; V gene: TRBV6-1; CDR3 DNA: TGTGCCAGCAGTGAACTAGCGGGGGAGGCCTACGAGCAGTACTTC; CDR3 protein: CASSELAGEAYEQYF
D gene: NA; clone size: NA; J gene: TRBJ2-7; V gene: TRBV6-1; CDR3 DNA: TGTGCCAGCAGCAGGGTCCACGGGCAGTGCTTC; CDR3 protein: CASSRVHGQCF
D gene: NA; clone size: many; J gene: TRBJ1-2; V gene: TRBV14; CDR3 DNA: TGTGCCAGCAGCCAAGAGGGTGGCTACACCTTC; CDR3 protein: CASSQEGGYTF
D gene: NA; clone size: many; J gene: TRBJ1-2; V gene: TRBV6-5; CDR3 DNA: TGTGCCAGCAGCCCAGTCCGGGGGGGGGATGGCTACACCTTC; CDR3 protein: CASSPVRGGDGYTF
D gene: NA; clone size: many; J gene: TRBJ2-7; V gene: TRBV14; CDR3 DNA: TGTGCCAGCAGCCAAGTCGTTACCCGCTCCTACGAGCAGTACTTC; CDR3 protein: CASSQVVTRSYEQYF
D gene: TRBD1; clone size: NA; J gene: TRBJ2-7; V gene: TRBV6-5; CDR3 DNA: TGTGCCAGCAGCTACCTGACAGGGACCTACTACGAGCAGTACTTC; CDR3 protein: CASSYLTGTYYEQYF
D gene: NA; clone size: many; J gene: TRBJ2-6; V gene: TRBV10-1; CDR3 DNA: TGCGCCAGCTGGACGGGCTCTGGGGCCAACGTCCTGACTTTC; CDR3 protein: CASWTGSGANVLTF
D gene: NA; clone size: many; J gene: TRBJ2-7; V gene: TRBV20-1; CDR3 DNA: TGCAGTGCTAGGGTTAGCAGTCGCTACGAGCAGTACTTC; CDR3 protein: CSARVSSRYEQYF
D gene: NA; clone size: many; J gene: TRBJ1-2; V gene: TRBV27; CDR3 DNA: TGTGCCAGCGTCTCAGGAAACTATGGCTACACCTTC; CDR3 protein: CASVSGNYGYTF
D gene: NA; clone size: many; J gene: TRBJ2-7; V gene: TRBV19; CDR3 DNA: TGTGCCAGTAGTATTGGTCAGGGAGACTACGAGCAGTACTTC; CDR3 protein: CASSIGQGDYEQYF
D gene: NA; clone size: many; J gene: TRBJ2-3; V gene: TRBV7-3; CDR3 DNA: TGTGCCAGCAGCTCCAGCGGCTACGGGGGCACAGATACGCAGTATTTT; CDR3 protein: CASSSSGYGGTDTQYF
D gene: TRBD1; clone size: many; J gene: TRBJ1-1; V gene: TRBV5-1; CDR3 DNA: TGCGCCAGCAGCTTGTTTACAGGGGACCCCGCTGAAGCTTTCTTT; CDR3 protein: CASSLFTGDPAEAFF
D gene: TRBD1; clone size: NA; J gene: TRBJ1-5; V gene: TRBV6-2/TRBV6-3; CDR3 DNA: TGTGCCAGCAGTTACCCCCCCCCGGGGACAGCTAATAGCAATCAGCCCCAGCATTTT; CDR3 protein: CASSYPPPGTANSNQPQHF
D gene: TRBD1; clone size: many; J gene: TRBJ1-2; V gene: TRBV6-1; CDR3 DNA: TGTGCCAGCAGTGAAGCCCCGGACAGGATTAACTATGGCTACACCTTC; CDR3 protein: CASSEAPDRINYGYTF
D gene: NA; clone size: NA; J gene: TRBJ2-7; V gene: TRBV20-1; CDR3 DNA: TGCAGTGCTAGAGACCCAACAGGGTCCTACTCCTACGAGCAGTACTTC; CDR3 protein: CSARDPTGSYSYEQYF
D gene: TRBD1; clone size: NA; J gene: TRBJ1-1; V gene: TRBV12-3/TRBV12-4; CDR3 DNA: TGTGCCAGCAGTGTTAGACAGGGGAATGGTGAAGCTTTCTTT; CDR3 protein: CASSVRQGNGEAFF
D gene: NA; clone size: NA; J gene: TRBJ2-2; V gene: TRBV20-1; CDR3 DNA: TGCAGTGCTAGAGTCGCAGGAAGGGCCGGGGAGCTGTTTTTT; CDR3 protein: CSARVAGRAGELFF
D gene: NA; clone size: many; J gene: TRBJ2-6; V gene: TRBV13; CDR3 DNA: TGTGCCAGCAGCTTAGGTTCACACTCTGGGGCCAACGTCCTGACTTTC; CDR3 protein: CASSLGSHSGANVLTF
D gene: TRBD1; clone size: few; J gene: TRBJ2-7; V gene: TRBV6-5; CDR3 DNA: TGTGCCAGCAGTTACCGGGACAGGGACTACGAGCAGTACTTC; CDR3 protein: CASSYRDRDYEQYF
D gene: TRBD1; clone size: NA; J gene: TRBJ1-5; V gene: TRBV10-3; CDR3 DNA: TGTGCCATCCGCGAGGGCAGGGGGGGTCAGCCCCAGCATTTT; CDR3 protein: CAIREGRGGQPQHF
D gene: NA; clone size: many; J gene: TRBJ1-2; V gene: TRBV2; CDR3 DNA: TGTGCCAGCAGTGCTATCCGATCTAACTATGGCTACACCTTC; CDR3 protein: CASSAIRSNYGYTF
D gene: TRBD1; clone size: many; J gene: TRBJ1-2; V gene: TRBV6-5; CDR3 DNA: TGTGCCAGCAGTACTCAGGGGGTTGATGGCTACACCTTC; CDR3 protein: CASSTQGVDGYTF
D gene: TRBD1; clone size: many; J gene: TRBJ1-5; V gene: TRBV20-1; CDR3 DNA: TGCAGTGCTACCGGAGGGGGCGAAAGTCAGCCCCAGCATTTT; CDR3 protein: CSATGGGESQPQHF
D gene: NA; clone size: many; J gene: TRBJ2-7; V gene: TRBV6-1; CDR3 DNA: TGTGCCAGCAGTGATGGCTCGACTGCCTACGAGCAGTACTTC; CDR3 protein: CASSDGSTAYEQYF
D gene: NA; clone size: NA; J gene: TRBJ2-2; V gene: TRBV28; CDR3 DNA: TGTGCCAGCAGAAGACCGATCACCGGGGAGCTGTTTTTT; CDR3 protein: CASRRPITGELFF
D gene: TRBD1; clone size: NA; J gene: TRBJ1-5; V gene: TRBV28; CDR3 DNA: TGTGCCAGCTTTCCACAGGGGTCGAATCAGCCCCAGCATTTT; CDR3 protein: CASFPQGSNQPQHF
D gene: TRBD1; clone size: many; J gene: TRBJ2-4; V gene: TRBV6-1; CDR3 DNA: TGTGCCAGCCACCGAGGCAGGGGGTACCTCCTGCCCAAAAACATTCAGTACTTC; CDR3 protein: CASHRGRGYLLPKNIQYF
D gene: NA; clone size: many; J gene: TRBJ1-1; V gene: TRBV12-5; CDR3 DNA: TGTGCTAGTGGCCCCGACGGCCTTGGGGCTTTCTTT; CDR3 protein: CASGPDGLGAFF
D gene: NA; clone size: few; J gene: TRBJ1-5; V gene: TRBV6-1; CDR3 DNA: TGTGCCAGCAGTCGCGGGGCGGGTCAGCCCCAGCATTTT; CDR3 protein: CASSRGAGQPQHF
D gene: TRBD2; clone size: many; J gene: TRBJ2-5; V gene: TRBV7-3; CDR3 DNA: TGTGCCAGCAGCTCGGGACTAGCGGGAGGTGCAGAGACCCAGTACTTC; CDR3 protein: CASSSGLAGGAETQYF
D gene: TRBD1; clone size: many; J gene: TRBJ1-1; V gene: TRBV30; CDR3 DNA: TGTGCCTGGAGCTCACAGGGGGCCCCTGAAGTTTTCTTT; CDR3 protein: CAWSSQGAPEVFF
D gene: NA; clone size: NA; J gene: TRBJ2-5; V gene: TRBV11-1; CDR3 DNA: TGTGCCAGCAGCCGGCCTTTTATAGGGATGGAGACCCAGTACTTC; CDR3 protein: CASSRPFIGMETQYF
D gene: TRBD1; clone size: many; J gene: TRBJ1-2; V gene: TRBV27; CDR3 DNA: TGTGCCAGCGGGGACTTTACAGGGGTCTATGGCTACACCTTC; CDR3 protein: CASGDFTGVYGYTF
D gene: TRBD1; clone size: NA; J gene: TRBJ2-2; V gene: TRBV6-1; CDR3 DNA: TGTGCCAGCAGTGGTGGGACAGGGGCTGGGCATGGCGGGGAGCTGTTTTTT; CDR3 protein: CASSGGTGAGHGGELFF
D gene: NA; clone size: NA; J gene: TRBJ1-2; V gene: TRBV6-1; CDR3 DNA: TGTGCCAGCAGTGATGAGGGACCGTTCAACTATGGCTACACCTTC; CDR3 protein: CASSDEGPFNYGYTF
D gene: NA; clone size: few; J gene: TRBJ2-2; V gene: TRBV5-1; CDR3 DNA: TGCGCCAGCAGCTCCCCGGGACACCCCACCGGGGAGCTGTTTTTT; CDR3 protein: CASSSPGHPTGELFF
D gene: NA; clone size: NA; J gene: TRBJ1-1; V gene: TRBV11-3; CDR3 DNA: TGTGCCAGCAGCTCAAACAGGTTCTACACTGAAGCTTTCTTT; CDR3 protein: CASSSNRFYTEAFF
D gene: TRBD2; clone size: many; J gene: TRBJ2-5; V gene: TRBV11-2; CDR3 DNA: TGTGCCAGCAGCCGTAACTCGGGGGGAACGGTAGAGACCCAGTACTTC; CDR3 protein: CASSRNSGGTVETQYF
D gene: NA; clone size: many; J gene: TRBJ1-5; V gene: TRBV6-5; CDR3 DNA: TGTGCCAGCCTACCCAAGGCGACGGGCGGCAATCAGCCCCAGCATTTT; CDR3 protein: CASLPKATGGNQPQHF
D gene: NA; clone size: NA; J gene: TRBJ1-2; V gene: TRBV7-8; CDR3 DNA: TGTGCCAGCAGCTTAGGTCAGGACCGTATCTATGGCTACACCTTC; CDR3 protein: CASSLGQDRIYGYTF
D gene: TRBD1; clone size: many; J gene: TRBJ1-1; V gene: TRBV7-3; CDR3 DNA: TGTGCCAGCAGTTACGGGACAGAGGACACTGAAGCTTTCTTT; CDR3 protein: CASSYGTEDTEAFF
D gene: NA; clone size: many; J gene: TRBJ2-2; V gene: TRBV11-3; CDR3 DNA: TGTGCCAGCAGCTTAATCGGGGGAGGCCAAACCGGGGAGCTGTTTTTT; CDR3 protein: CASSLIGGGQTGELFF
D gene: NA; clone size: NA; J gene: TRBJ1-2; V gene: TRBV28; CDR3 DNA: TGTGCCAGCACCTCTTTCGAGGGAACTGGCTATGGCTACACCTTC; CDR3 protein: CASTSFEGTGYGYTF
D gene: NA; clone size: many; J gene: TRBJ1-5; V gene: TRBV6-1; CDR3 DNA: TGTGCCAGCAGCTCCCGACAGGACAGCAATCAGCCCCAGCATTTT; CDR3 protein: CASSSRQDSNQPQHF
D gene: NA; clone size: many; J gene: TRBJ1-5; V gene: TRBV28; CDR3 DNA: TGTGCCAGCAGTCCTCAGAAATATAGCAATCAGCCCCAGCATTTT; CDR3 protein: CASSPQKYSNQPQHF
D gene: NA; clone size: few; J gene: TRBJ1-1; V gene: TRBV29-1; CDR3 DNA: TGCAGCGTCGGCCTCGGGGCCTCGAACACTGAAGCTTTCTTT; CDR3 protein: CSVGLGASNTEAFF
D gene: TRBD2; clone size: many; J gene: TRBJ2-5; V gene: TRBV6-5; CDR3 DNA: TGTGCCAGCAGTTCGTATAGCGGGGAAGAGACCCAGTACTTC; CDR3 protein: CASSSYSGEETQYF
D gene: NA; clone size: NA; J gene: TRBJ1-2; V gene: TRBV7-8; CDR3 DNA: TGTGCCAGCAGCCTATGGGACTCCATGGGCCACACCTTC; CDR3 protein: CASSLWDSMGHTF
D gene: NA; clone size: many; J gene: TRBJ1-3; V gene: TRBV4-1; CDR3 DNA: TGCGCCAGCAGCCAAGAGTATAGTGGCTCTGGAAACACCATATATTTT; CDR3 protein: CASSQEYSGSGNTIYF
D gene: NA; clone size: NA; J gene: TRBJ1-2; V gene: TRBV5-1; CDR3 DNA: TGCGCCAGCAGCCCCACCGGGGAGCCGACGAACTATGGCTACACCTTC; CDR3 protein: CASSPTGEPTNYGYTF
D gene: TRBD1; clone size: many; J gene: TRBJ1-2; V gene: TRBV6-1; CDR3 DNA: TGTGCCAGCAGTGAAGGGGGACAGGGTGACTATGGCTACACCTTC; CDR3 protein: CASSEGGQGDYGYTF
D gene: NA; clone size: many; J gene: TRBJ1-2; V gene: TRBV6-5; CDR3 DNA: TGTGCCAGCAGTTACGGGGCGGTCTATGGCTACACCTTC; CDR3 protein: CASSYGAVYGYTF
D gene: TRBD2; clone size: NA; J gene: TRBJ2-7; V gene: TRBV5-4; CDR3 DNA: TGTGCCAGCAGCTTCACTAGCGGGTACGAGCAGTACTTC; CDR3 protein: CASSFTSGYEQYF
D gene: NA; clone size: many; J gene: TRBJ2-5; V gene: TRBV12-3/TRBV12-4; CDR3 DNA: TGTGCCAGCAGGCAGAGGGTAATGAGTGGTGAGACCCAGTACTTC; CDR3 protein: CASRQRVMSGETQYF
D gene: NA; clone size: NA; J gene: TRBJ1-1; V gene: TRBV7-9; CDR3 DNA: TGTGCCAGCAGCTTAGTATGGGCAGGGACGCCTGAAGCTTTCTTT; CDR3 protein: CASSLVWAGTPEAFF
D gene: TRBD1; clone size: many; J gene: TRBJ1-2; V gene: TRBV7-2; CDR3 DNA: TGTGCCAGCAGTTGGGACAGGGATGGTTGCACCTTC; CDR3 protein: CASSWDRDGCTF
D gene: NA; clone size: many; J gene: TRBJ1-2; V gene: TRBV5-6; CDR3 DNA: TGTGCCAGCAGCTTAACTTCTAACTATGGCTACACCTTC; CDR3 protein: CASSLTSNYGYTF